These T cell receptor beta chains were read from a single sample in a study of cytomegalovirus exposure and HLA in healthy donors. Only in-frame clones appear in the TCRdb table, and some are missing; sequencing was by immunoSEQ multiplex PCR. The top ten clones hold 1.3% of a sample with about 190,000 clones, over 70% of them seen once. Sequenced input: PBMCs. The receptor source for this set is a man aged 30-40 years in good health and CMV-seronegative. The CDR3 runs from the conserved cysteine through the conserved F or W. A D gene is named only where the DNA matches it firmly. Part of the rows lack a size; the others show once, few, many or a class for expanded clones.

J,D,size,V,CDR3,DNA
TRBJ2-1,TRBD1,NA,TRBV12-5,CASGLGDRYANEQFF,TGTGCTAGTGGTTTGGGGGACAGGTATGCAAATGAGCAGTTCTTC
TRBJ2-7,TRBD1,NA,TRBV7-9,CASSYGTVSYEQYF,TGTGCCAGCAGCTACGGGACAGTAAGTTACGAGCAGTACTTC
TRBJ1-4,NA,NA,TRBV6-1,CASSEMWQAATNEKLFF,TGTGCCAGCAGTGAAATGTGGCAGGCTGCAACTAATGAAAAACTGTTTTTT
TRBJ2-2,NA,NA,TRBV28,CASRRYRVDTGELFF,TGTGCCAGCAGGCGGTACAGGGTAGACACCGGGGAGCTGTTTTTT
TRBJ2-3,TRBD2,few,TRBV30,CAWSSQRELGDTQYF,TGTGCCTGGTCGAGCCAGCGGGAGCTGGGAGATACGCAGTATTTT
TRBJ2-7,NA,NA,TRBV14,CASSQVSGLHEQYF,TGTGCCAGCAGCCAAGTGTCGGGTCTTCACGAGCAGTACTTC
TRBJ2-1,NA,NA,TRBV7-6,CASSLTPGIGSNEQFF,TGTGCCAGCAGCTTGACCCCTGGAATCGGGTCCAATGAGCAGTTCTTC
TRBJ2-1,TRBD2,NA,TRBV4-3,CASSQEGTSGGKDEQFF,TGCGCCAGCAGCCAAGAAGGGACTAGCGGGGGGAAAGATGAGCAGTTCTTC
TRBJ1-2,NA,NA,TRBV28,CASSFIAGPTRYTF,TGTGCCAGCAGTTTCATTGCAGGGCCTACGAGATACACCTTC
TRBJ2-7,NA,NA,TRBV5-1,CASSLEQGGTYEQYF,TGCGCCAGCAGCTTGGAACAGGGGGGGACCTACGAGCAGTACTTC
TRBJ2-7,NA,once,TRBV27,CASSFGWKGDYEQYF,TGTGCCAGCAGTTTTGGTTGGAAGGGAGACTACGAGCAGTACTTC